The T cell receptor (beta chain) under discussion was sequenced for a study of neoadjuvant anti-PD-1 for oral cavity cancer. Study overall: Around day 43, patients without progression received a fourth nivolumab dose before surgery.

The CDR3 consists of 15 residues. V lost 5 bases, J lost 1 base, and 15 bases lay in between. Per the germline V gene, CDR1 is SGHDT and CDR2 is YYEEEE. TCRdb's copy holds only in-frame clones and misses some; the assay was immunoSEQ multiplex PCR. The repertoire holds about 14,000 clones, 70% to 80% seen once, with about 3.1% in the top ten. These newly diagnosed stage II-IVA oral cavity squamous cell carcinoma patients had no prior systemic or radiation treatment. The sequence was collected from a person aged 35 to 85 with oral cavity squamous cell carcinoma. The V and J genes are TRBV5-6 and TRBJ1-1; D uncertain. The sample in question was PBMCs, obtained before nivolumab (anti-PD-1) treatment. The CDR3 here is CASSLIDRWNTEAFF. In DNA form, the CDR3 reads TGTGCCAGCAGTTTAATCGACCGGTGGAACACTGAAGCTTTCTTT.